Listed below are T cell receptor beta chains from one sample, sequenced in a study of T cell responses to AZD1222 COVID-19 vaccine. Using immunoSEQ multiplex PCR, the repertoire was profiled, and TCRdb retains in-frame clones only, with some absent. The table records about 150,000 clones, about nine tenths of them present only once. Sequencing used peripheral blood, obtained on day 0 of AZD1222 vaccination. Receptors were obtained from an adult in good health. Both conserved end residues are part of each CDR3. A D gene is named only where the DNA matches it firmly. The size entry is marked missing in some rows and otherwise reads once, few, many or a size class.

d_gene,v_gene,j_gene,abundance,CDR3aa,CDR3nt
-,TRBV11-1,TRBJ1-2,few,CASSVGLSNYGYTF,TGTGCCAGCAGTGTGGGACTGTCGAACTATGGCTACACCTTC
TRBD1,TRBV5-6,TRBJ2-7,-,CASSFGQGVLEWYF,TGTGCCAGCAGCTTTGGACAGGGCGTTTTGGAGTGGTACTTC
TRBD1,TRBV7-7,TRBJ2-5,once,CASSRRDREETQYF,TGTGCTAGCAGCCGCCGAGACAGGGAAGAGACCCAGTACTTC
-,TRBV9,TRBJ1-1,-,CASSVEMGDTEAFF,TGTGCCAGCAGCGTAGAAATGGGTGACACTGAAGCTTTCTTT
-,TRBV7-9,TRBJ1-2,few,CASLRDQENYGYTF,TGTGCCAGTCTGCGTGATCAGGAGAACTATGGCTACACCTTC
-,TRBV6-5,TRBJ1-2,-,CASSYSYRVVYGYTF,TGTGCCAGCAGTTACTCGTACAGGGTGGTTTATGGCTACACCTTC
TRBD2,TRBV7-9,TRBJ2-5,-,CASSLLAGEGETQYF,TGTGCCAGCAGCTTGCTAGCGGGAGAGGGGGAGACCCAGTACTTC
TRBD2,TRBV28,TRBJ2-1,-,CASSLGLAGNEQFF,TGTGCCAGCAGTCTCGGACTAGCGGGCAATGAGCAGTTCTTC
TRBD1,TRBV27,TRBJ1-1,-,CASRKGQGQAFF,TGTGCCAGCAGAAAAGGACAGGGACAAGCTTTCTTT
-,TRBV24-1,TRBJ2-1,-,CATSDLDGNEQFF,TGTGCCACCAGTGACCTAGACGGTAATGAGCAGTTCTTC
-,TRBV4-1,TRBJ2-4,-,CASSQRWPLAKNIQYF,TGCGCCAGCAGCCAAAGGTGGCCTCTAGCCAAAAACATTCAGTACTTC
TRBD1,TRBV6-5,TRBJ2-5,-,CATRLAGGASETQYF,TGTGCCACCAGGTTGGCAGGGGGCGCGTCAGAGACCCAGTACTTC
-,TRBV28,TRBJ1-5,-,CASSTGINNQPQHF,TGTGCCAGCAGTACAGGGATTAACAATCAGCCCCAGCATTTT
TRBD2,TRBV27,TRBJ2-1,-,CASSLGLAGDEQFF,TGTGCCAGCAGTTTGGGACTAGCGGGAGATGAGCAGTTCTTC
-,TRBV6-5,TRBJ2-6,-,CASSSEGAGANVLTF,TGTGCCAGCAGTTCCGAGGGCGCAGGGGCCAACGTCCTGACTTTC
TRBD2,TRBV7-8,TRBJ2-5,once,CASSPFSSRESQETQYF,TGTGCCAGCAGCCCATTTTCTTCGCGGGAGAGTCAGGAGACCCAGTACTTC
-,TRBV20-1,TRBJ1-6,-,CSAIPSPLHF,TGCAGTGCCATTCCTTCACCCCTCCACTTT
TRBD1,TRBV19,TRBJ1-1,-,CASTPRPQGVNTEAFF,TGTGCCAGTACCCCTCGGCCCCAGGGGGTGAACACTGAAGCTTTCTTT
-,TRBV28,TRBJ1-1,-,CASSLWSDGAEAFF,TGTGCCAGCAGTTTATGGTCGGACGGGGCCGAAGCTTTCTTT
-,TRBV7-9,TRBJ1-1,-,CASSLEQLSAFF,TGTGCCAGCAGCTTAGAACAGCTTTCGGCTTTCTTT
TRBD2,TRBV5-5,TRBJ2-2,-,CASSREASGRKVGELFF,TGTGCCAGCAGCCGGGAGGCTAGCGGGAGGAAGGTCGGGGAGCTGTTTTTT
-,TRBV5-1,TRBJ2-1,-,CASSSPRSGLRGNEQFF,TGCGCCAGCAGTTCCCCACGATCGGGGCTCCGAGGCAATGAGCAGTTCTTC
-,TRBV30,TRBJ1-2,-,CAWSVVTTYGYTF,TGTGCCTGGAGTGTCGTCACTACATATGGCTACACCTTC
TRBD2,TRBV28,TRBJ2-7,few,CASELADEQYF,TGTGCCAGCGAACTAGCGGATGAGCAGTACTTC
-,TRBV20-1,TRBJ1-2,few,CSASRGFDYGYTF,TGCAGTGCTAGTCGGGGATTCGACTATGGCTACACCTTC
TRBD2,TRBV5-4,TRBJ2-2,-,CASSTRLAGGSGELFF,TGTGCCAGCAGCACCCGACTAGCGGGAGGATCCGGGGAGCTGTTTTTT
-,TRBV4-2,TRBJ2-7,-,CASSQPSEGSYEQYF,TGTGCCAGCAGCCAACCTAGCGAAGGCTCCTACGAGCAGTACTTC
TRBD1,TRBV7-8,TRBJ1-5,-,CASSPRDRGFQPQHF,TGTGCCAGCAGCCCCCGGGACAGGGGGTTTCAGCCCCAGCATTTT
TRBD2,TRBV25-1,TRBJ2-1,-,CASSETSGRAYNEQFF,TGTGCCAGCAGTGAAACTAGCGGGAGGGCCTACAATGAGCAGTTCTTC